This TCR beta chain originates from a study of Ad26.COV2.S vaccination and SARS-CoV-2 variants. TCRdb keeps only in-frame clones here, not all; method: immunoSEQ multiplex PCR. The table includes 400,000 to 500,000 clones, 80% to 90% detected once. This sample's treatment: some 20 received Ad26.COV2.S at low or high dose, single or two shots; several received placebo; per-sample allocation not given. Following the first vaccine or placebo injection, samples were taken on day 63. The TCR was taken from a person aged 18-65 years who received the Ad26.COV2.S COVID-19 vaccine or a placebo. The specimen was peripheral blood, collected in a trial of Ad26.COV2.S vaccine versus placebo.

The chain's CDR3 is CASSLDTLNTEAFF. The CDR3 DNA reads TGTGCCAGCAGCTTGGACACCCTGAACACTGAAGCTTTCTTT. This chain uses TRBV5-6 with TRBJ1-1; D ambiguous. Between the trimmed V and J ends, which lost 0 bases and 0 bases, there was a span of 6 bases. The germline V gene has CDR1 SGHDT and CDR2 YYEEEE. CDR3 size: 14 residues.